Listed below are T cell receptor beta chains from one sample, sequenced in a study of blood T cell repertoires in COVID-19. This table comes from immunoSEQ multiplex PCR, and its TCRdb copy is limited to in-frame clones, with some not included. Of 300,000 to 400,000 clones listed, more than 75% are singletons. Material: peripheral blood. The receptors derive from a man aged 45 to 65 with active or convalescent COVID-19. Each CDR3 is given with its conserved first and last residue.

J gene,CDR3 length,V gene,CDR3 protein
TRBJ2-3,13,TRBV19,CASRGGNGDTQYF
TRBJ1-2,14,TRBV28,CASSSPGQTTGYTF
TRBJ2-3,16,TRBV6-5,CASSYSYASGANTQYF
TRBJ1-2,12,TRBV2,CASSELGGGYTF
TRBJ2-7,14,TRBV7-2,CASSVSGTAYEQYF
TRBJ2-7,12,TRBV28,CASSLIGYEQYF
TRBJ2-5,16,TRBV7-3,CASSPGLAGDSETQYF
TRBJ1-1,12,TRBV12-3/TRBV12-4,CASTPPGTEAFF
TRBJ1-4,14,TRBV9,CASSVATVNEKLFF
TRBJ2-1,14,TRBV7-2,CASSRGTSWGEQFF
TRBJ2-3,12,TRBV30,CACSSGGDTQYF
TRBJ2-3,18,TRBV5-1,CASRPRPGQGGDTDTQYF
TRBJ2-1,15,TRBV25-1,CASSGQRTILSEQFF
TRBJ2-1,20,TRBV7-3,CASSFGSRDRVASGFNEQFF
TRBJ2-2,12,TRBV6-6,CASSLSTGELFF
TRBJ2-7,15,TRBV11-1,CASSLGAGGTYEQYF
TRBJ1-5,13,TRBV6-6,CASVWQFNQPQHF
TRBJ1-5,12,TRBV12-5,CASGNTNQPQHF
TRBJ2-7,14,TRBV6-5,CASSSGTLSYEQYF
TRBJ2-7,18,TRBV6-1,CASSERQALAGVPYEQYF
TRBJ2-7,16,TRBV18,CASSQRTSGGSYEQYF
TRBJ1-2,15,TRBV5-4,CASSMGQGLDYGYTF
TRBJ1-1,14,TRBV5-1,CASSFAGGSTEAFF
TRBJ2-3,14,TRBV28,CASRAGGNTDTQYF
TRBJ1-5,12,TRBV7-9,CASSLDRQIQHF
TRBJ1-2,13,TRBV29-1,CSVVGQLNYGYTF
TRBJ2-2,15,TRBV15,CATSAADTNTGELFF
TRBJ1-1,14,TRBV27,CASRTTGYATEAFF
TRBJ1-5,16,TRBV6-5,CASSYSLTGGNQPQHF
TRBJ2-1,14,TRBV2,CASSTSGRYNEQFF
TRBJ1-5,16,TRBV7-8,CASSPGRTVSNQPQHF
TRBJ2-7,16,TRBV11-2,CASSLDLGQVHYEQYF
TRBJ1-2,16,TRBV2,CASSESPWGTGSGYTF
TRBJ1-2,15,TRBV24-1,CATSDVWGEDYGYTF
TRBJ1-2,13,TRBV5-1,CASSLAPGYGYTF
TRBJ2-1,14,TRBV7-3,CASSLTGPSGGQFF
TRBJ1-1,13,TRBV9,CASSVAGSTEAFF
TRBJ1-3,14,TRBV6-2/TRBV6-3,CASSRGDSGNTIYF
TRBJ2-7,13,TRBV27,CASSQKYRDEQYF
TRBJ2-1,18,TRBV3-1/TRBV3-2,CASSQGLAGGPFYNEQFF
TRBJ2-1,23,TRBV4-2,CASSQDVPLLREGEMGSYNEQFF
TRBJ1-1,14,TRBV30,CAWSGHQGTGGAFF
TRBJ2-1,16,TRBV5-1,CASSLSAGGSYNEQFF
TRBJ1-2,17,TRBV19,CASSIRTGGSANYGYTF
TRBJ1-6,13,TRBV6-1,CASSEGGVSPLHF
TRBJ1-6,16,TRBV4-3,CASSHGTDGYNSPLHF